The rows below give T cell receptor beta chains drawn from one sample of a study of blood T cell repertoires in COVID-19. Here immunoSEQ multiplex PCR was the method, and the copy in TCRdb shows in-frame clones only, minus some. The sample lists roughly 230,000 clones; approximately 84% were seen once. Specimen: peripheral blood. These receptor sequences come from a woman of 80 years or more with acute or convalescent COVID-19. The CDR3 runs from the conserved cysteine through the conserved F or W. D genes are given only for firm matches. Clone size is not always given. Where it is, it says once, few, many or a class for expanded clones.

TRBJ1-4 | TRBV19 | . | TRBD1 | CASSIRGQGNEKLFF
TRBJ2-2 | TRBV6-4 | . | TRBD2 | CASSLTSGGTGELFF
TRBJ1-2 | TRBV6-1 | few | . | CASSEGLGQGSGYTF
TRBJ2-3 | TRBV7-3 | . | TRBD2 | CASSPGLAGPDTQYF
TRBJ2-5 | TRBV11-2 | . | . | CASSLAGYREETQYF
TRBJ1-5 | TRBV6-5 | . | . | CASTQSWGGGQPQHF
TRBJ2-1 | TRBV30 | . | TRBD2 | CAWTGLAGSEQFF
TRBJ2-1 | TRBV3-1/TRBV3-2 | . | . | CASSQGTDNEQFF
TRBJ1-1 | TRBV5-1 | . | . | CASSLEVGHSNTEAFF
TRBJ2-1 | TRBV7-2 | few | TRBD2 | CASSPSGGPYEQFF
TRBJ1-4 | TRBV5-1 | . | . | CASSLGASNEKLFF
TRBJ2-1 | TRBV6-5 | few | . | CASTKGAGARNEQFF
TRBJ2-2 | TRBV5-1 | few | TRBD2 | CASSLAGGAGELFF
TRBJ1-5 | TRBV19 | . | . | CASSIGYQGNQPQHF
TRBJ1-4 | TRBV7-2 | . | . | CASSVTRGGEKLFF
TRBJ1-5 | TRBV2 | . | . | CASSEALRQGKDF
TRBJ1-2 | TRBV3-1/TRBV3-2 | few | TRBD1 | CASSETGGVYGYTF
TRBJ2-7 | TRBV6-1 | . | . | CASSDWASTYEQYF
TRBJ2-5 | TRBV5-1 | . | . | CASSPPTRTQYF
TRBJ1-2 | TRBV18 | . | . | CASSPFVDSVNYGYTF
TRBJ1-6 | TRBV5-1 | . | TRBD1 | CASSLTGTGKLRDSPLHF
TRBJ1-1 | TRBV18 | . | . | CASSQGERTEAFF
TRBJ1-1 | TRBV6-5 | once | . | CASSYYRGTEAFF